Listed here are 29 T cell receptor beta chains from one sample, sequenced in a study of T cell repertoires in cytomegalovirus infection. TCRdb passed the reads through MiXCR, listing each CDR3 protein once. Here the sample spans about 340,000 distinct CDR3 sequences, approximately 32% being singletons. The antigens these receptors bind are not known. The starting material was cultured PBMCs, obtained from culture after CMV antigen stimulation. The receptors were sampled from a human donor in good health (CMV status not recorded). Some clones in this sample may be carry-over from other donors' samples.

This chain connects TRBV20-1 to TRBJ1-1; 9 bases fit TRBD1. Germline CDR1 DFQATT, CDR2 SNEGSKA (reference sequence). The junction had 5 bases not matched to a gene; V was cut back by 0 bases and J by 0 bases. The CDR3 is made up of 16 amino acids. CDR3 region: CSARDTGQGLNTEAFF. The CDR3 nucleotides read TGCAGTGCTAGAGATACGGGACAGGGACTGAACACTGAAGCTTTCTTT.

This clonotype has only a few counts. The V call is TRBV5-1, the J call TRBJ2-1; 13 nucleotides agree with TRBD2. Germline CDR1 and CDR2: SGHRS and YFSETQ. CDR3 length: 18 amino acids. Trimming cost V 4 bases and J 7 bases; bases outside gene matches: 14. The CDR3 nucleotides are TGCGCCAGCAGCGCTGGACTAGCGGGAGCTCTTTGGGGGAATGAGCAGTTCTTC. It translates to CASSAGLAGALWGNEQFF.

The CDR3 is CASSLRDRGTYEQYF. Here the CDR3 DNA reads TGTGCCAGCAGCCTCCGGGACAGGGGCACCTACGAGCAGTACTTC. The V call is TRBV27, the J call TRBJ2-7, with 10 bases aligning to TRBD1. V was clipped by 6 bases and J by 2 bases; unmatched bases: 7. Germline CDR1 is MNHEY and CDR2 is SMNVEV (reference sequence). The CDR3 extends over 15 amino acids.

The sample holds many counts of this clonotype. This sequence joins TRBV27 and TRBJ2-1; the D gene could be TRBD1 or TRBD2 (6 bases each). V was trimmed by 6 bases and J by 0 bases, leaving 12 bases between them. The germline gives CDR1 MNHEY, CDR2 SMNVEV (reference sequence). The CDR3 contains 15 residues. The CDR3 DNA is TGTGCCAGCAGAATCTCGGGGGCCTCCTACAATGAGCAGTTCTTC. Protein: CASRISGASYNEQFF.

This clonotype was recorded many times. The CDR3 spells CASSLEGGGFQETQYF. CDR3 sequence (DNA): TGTGCCAGCAGTTTAGAGGGAGGGGGCTTCCAAGAGACCCAGTACTTC. V is TRBV12-3 or TRBV12-4 and J is TRBJ2-5; D may match TRBD1 or TRBD2 (7 bases each). The CDR3 loop spans 16 amino acids. The V end lost 1 base, the J end lost 1 base, and 13 bases lay between the germline ends.

The chain uses TRBV27 and TRBJ1-2; D not resolved. The germline CDR1 and CDR2 sequences are MNHEY and SMNVEV (reference sequence). The CDR3 spans 18 residues. Trimming took 4 bases from V and 2 from J, leaving 23 bases between them. This CDR3 is CASSSVKIPANSNYGYTF. In nucleotides, the CDR3 is TGTGCCAGCAGTTCGGTAAAAATTCCCGCTAACTCAAACTATGGCTACACCTTC.

The chain links TRBV7-9 to TRBJ2-1; no clear D gene. CDR1 and CDR2 from the germline V gene are SEHNR and FQNEAQ (reference sequence). This CDR3 region has 15 residues. V was clipped by 0 bases and J by 3 bases, with 9 bases between them. CDR3 protein: CASSLAEIYYNEQFF. CDR3 DNA: TGTGCCAGCAGCTTAGCGGAGATTTACTACAATGAGCAGTTCTTC.

The sample holds a few counts of this clonotype. The V gene is TRBV6-5, the J gene TRBJ1-1; unclear D gene. Looked up from germline, CDR1 is MNHEY and CDR2 is SVGAGI. V was clipped by 1 base and J by 3 bases, with 9 bases between them. The CDR3 is 14 residues long. The CDR3 sequence: CASSYFQEYTEAFF. CDR3 nucleotides: TGTGCCAGCAGTTACTTTCAGGAGTACACTGAAGCTTTCTTT.

V gene TRBV7-3 combines with J gene TRBJ2-7; 7 bases are a match to TRBD2. The V gene end was trimmed by 5 bases and the J gene end by 5 bases; junction bases not matched to a gene: 9. From germline, CDR1 is SGHTA and CDR2 FQGTGA. The length of the CDR3 is 14 residues. In DNA, the CDR3 is TGTGCCAGCAGCGAGTGGGGGGGAACGAACGAGCAGTACTTC. Encoded protein: CASSEWGGTNEQYF.

This clonotype was observed a handful of times. The V call is TRBV6-6, the J call TRBJ2-7; 9 bases align to TRBD1. The V and J ends lost 5 bases and 3 bases, in that order; junction bases with no gene match: 5. Germline CDR1 is MNHNY and CDR2 is SVGAGI (reference sequence). The CDR3 is 14 residues long. CDR3 sequence reads: CASSTRDRVYEQYF. CDR3 sequence (DNA): TGTGCCAGCAGTACCCGGGACAGGGTCTACGAGCAGTACTTC.

The chain joins TRBV7-2 to TRBJ2-3; either TRBD1 or TRBD2 may fit D (5 bases each). Germline-derived CDR1 and CDR2 are SGHTA and FQGNSA. The CDR3 has 14 residues. With 1 base removed from V and 5 bases from J, the gap between germline ends came to 10 bases. CDR3 nucleotide sequence: TGTGCCAGCAGCTTAGACGGGGCCGGAGATACGCAGTATTTT. It translates to CASSLDGAGDTQYF.

CDR3 amino acids: CASFSGSGEQYF. The DNA of the CDR3 is TGTGCCAGCTTCTCAGGGTCTGGCGAGCAGTACTTC. The V gene is TRBV28, the J gene TRBJ2-7; D might be TRBD1 (5 bases). Germline lookup yields CDR1 MDHEN and CDR2 SYDVKM. V was cut by 8 bases and J by 6 bases, with 14 bases left in between. The CDR3 totals 12 residues.

This clonotype was recorded a few times. The chain employs TRBV28 and TRBJ1-5, with a weak D call TRBD1 (5 bases). Trimming stripped 4 bases from V and 7 bases from J, with 20 bases between. Germline lookup yields CDR1 MDHEN and CDR2 SYDVKM. CDR3 length: 16 amino acids. The CDR3 region is CASSSPRRGGRQPQHF. As DNA, the CDR3 is TGTGCCAGCAGTTCCCCGCGGAGGGGTGGACGCCAGCCCCAGCATTTT.

This clonotype has just a few counts. The rearrangement joins TRBV7-2 to TRBJ2-1; perhaps TRBD1 as D (6 bases). The CDR3 runs to 12 residues. Germline values: CDR1 SGHTA, CDR2 FQGNSA. Trimming cost V 1 base and J 13 bases, with 11 bases left between them. This CDR3 reads CASSLEGTSQFF. The CDR3 nucleotides are TGTGCCAGCAGCTTAGAAGGGACATCACAGTTCTTC. Full variable domain (rest looked up from reference TRBV7-2 and TRBJ2-1): GAGVSQSPSNKVTEKGKDVELRCDPISGHTALYWYRQSLGQGLEFLIYFQGNSAPDKSGLPSDRFSAERTGGSVSTLTIQRTQQEDSAVYLCASSLEGTSQFFGPGTRLTVL.

The chain combines TRBV7-3 with TRBJ2-1, with 9 bases that match TRBD1. CDR3 length: 13 residues. Germline values: CDR1 SGHTA, CDR2 FQGTGA. J was trimmed by 14 bases and V by 5 bases; bases with no gene match: 10. CDR3 loop: CASSPTTGGKKFF. The DNA of the CDR3 is TGTGCCAGCAGCCCCACGACAGGGGGTAAGAAGTTCTTC.

This clonotype was seen only a few times. DNA of the CDR3: TGTGCCAGCAGTTTGGACAGGTGGTACACCGGGGAGCTGTTTTTT. Translated: CASSLDRWYTGELFF. The chain carries TRBV7-2 and TRBJ2-2, with TRBD1 matching over 7 bases. V was pared by 6 bases and J by 3 bases, with 7 bases of the junction left unmatched. CDR3 size: 15 residues. Germline V gene data show CDR1 as SGHTA and CDR2 as FQGNSA.

This clonotype was detected only a few times. The rearrangement uses TRBV7-9 and TRBJ2-1, with TRBD2 identical over 15 bases. V lost 4 bases and J lost 10; bases outside the gene matches: 8. Germline V gene sequence: CDR1 SEHNR, CDR2 FQNEAQ (reference sequence). This CDR3 has 16 residues. In nucleotides, the CDR3 is TGTGCCAGCAGCTCTGGACTAGCGGGGGGGGTGCGGGAGCAGTTCTTC. Protein: CASSSGLAGGVREQFF.

The chain uses TRBV19 and TRBJ2-3; no clear D. Per the germline V gene, CDR1 is LNHDA and CDR2 is SQIVND (reference sequence). V was clipped by 5 bases and J by 2 bases, with 11 bases between them. This CDR3 is 14 amino acids long. The CDR3 spells CASSRTPPTDTQYF. The CDR3 DNA reads as TGTGCCAGTAGTCGAACTCCGCCCACAGATACGCAGTATTTT.

This rearrangement joins TRBV2 to TRBJ2-4, with TRBD2 identical over 9 bases. The V segment lost 1 base and the J segment 3 bases; nucleotides outside the gene matches: 7. CDR3 size: 17 residues. Germline V gene lookup returns CDR1 SNHLY and CDR2 FYNNEI. CDR3 nucleotides: TGTGCCAGCAGTGAAGGGCTAGCGGGGACGCGCAAAAACATTCAGTACTTC. This translates into CASSEGLAGTRKNIQYF.

The chain couples TRBV19 to TRBJ1-4; 8 positions match TRBD1. The CDR3 runs to 14 residues. Germline values: CDR1 LNHDA, CDR2 SQIVND (reference sequence). The junction had 15 bases not matched to a gene; V was cut back by 10 bases and J by 11 bases. CDR3 nucleotide sequence: TGTGCCACCGCCGACAGGGGAGTGAGGGAGAAACTGTTTTTT. This gives the protein CATADRGVREKLFF.

The J gene is TRBJ2-3, the V gene TRBV28, with 10 bases that match TRBD2. Germline loops: CDR1 MDHEN, CDR2 SYDVKM. Trimming cost V 10 bases and J 2 bases; bases outside gene matches: 12. CDR3 size: 16 residues. CDR3 coding DNA: TGTGCCACCCGAAACGGGCTAGCGGGAGACACAGATACGCAGTATTTT. Translating gives CATRNGLAGDTDTQYF.

The gene calls are TRBV7-3 and TRBJ2-3; the match to TRBD1 covers 11 bases. CDR1 and CDR2 (germline): SGHTA, FQGTGA. The J segment lost 6 bases and the V segment lost 0 bases, leaving 2 bases of the junction unmatched. This CDR3 region has 15 residues. The CDR3 protein is CASSLTGTGGDTQYF. The CDR3 DNA follows: TGTGCCAGCAGCTTAACCGGGACAGGGGGGGATACGCAGTATTTT.

The rearrangement joins TRBV4-1 to TRBJ1-4; the D is unclear. This CDR3 has 15 residues. Germline CDR1 and CDR2: MGHRA and YSYEKL. V lost 2 bases, J lost 5 bases, and 12 bases lay in between. The CDR3 here is CASSQQNGPNEKLFF. The CDR3 DNA follows: TGCGCCAGCAGCCAACAGAACGGACCGAATGAAAAACTGTTTTTT.

The chain couples TRBV6-1 to TRBJ2-3, with 11 bases that match TRBD2. Germline-derived CDR1 and CDR2 are MNHNS and SASEGT. The V and J ends lost 6 bases and 4 bases, in that order; junction bases with no gene match: 3. The CDR3 runs 14 residues. The CDR3 spells CASRLTSGADTQYF. As DNA, the CDR3 is TGTGCCAGCAGGTTGACTAGCGGGGCAGATACGCAGTATTTT.

Regarding this clonotype: A much larger clone differs from this one at a single base, so this may be a read error. For the CDR3, the DNA is TGTGCCAGCAGCCTACGTACCGGACTGGGGATCGGTACCACTGAAGCTTTCTTT. This gives the protein CASSLRTGLGIGTTEAFF. This chain uses TRBV7-6 with TRBJ1-1, with D uncertain. This CDR3 has 18 residues. Trimming shortened V by 5 bases and J by 4 bases, and 26 bases separated the two germline ends. Germline loops: CDR1 SGHVS, CDR2 FNYEAQ.

This clonotype was seen only a few times. The chain combines TRBV28 with TRBJ2-5; TRBD2 aligns across 10 bases. CDR1 and CDR2 (germline): MDHEN, SYDVKM. V dropped 6 bases and J dropped 0; count of bases not matched to a gene: 13. The length of the CDR3 is 18 residues. The CDR3 DNA is TGTGCCAGCAGAAGCCATACCTCGGGACTAGCGTACCAAGAGACCCAGTACTTC. This gives the protein CASRSHTSGLAYQETQYF.

This chain joins TRBV19 and TRBJ2-3; possibly TRBD1 for D (6 bases). Germline assignment: CDR1 LNHDA and CDR2 SQIVND (reference sequence). Trimming cost V 7 bases and J 2 bases, with 13 bases left between them. The CDR3 is made up of 14 amino acids. Here the CDR3 DNA reads TGTGCCAGTACCCAGGGGCTTATCACAGATACGCAGTATTTT. This sequence encodes CASTQGLITDTQYF.

This clonotype appeared once. The rearrangement uses TRBV29-1 and TRBJ2-3, with D possibly matching TRBD1 (6 bases). This CDR3 contains 13 residues. V was trimmed by 4 bases and J by 3 bases, leaving 11 bases between them. CDR1 and CDR2 from the germline V gene are SQVTM and ANQGSEA. The CDR3 region is CSVAGRGTDTQYF. CDR3 bases: TGCAGCGTTGCTGGCAGGGGAACAGATACGCAGTATTTT.

This clonotype was counted between two and nine times. The chain employs TRBV6-1 and TRBJ2-7; D not certain. Germline V lookup: CDR1 MNHNS, CDR2 SASEGT. The CDR3 length is 13 residues. V was cut by 0 bases and J by 3 bases, with 6 bases left in between. The DNA for the CDR3 is TGTGCCAGCAGTGAAGCCGCAGGCTACGAGCAGTACTTC. Translation: CASSEAAGYEQYF.